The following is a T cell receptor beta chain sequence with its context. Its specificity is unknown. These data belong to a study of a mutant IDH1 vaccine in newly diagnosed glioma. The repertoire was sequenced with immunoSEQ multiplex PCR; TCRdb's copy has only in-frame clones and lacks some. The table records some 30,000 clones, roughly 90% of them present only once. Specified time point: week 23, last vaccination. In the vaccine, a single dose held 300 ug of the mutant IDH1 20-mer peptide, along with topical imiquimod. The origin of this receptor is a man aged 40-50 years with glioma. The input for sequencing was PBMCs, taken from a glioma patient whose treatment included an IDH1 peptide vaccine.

CDR3 region: CASSRAGMTGELFF. The CDR3 nucleotides are TGTGCCAGCAGCAGGGCAGGGATGACCGGGGAGCTGTTTTTT. This chain uses TRBV27 with TRBJ2-2, with D maybe TRBD1 (5 bases). The CDR3 consists of 14 residues. V lost 6 bases and J 5 bases, leaving 13 bases between the germline ends. Germline CDR1 reads MNHEY; CDR2 reads SMNVEV (reference sequence).